Listed here are 5 T cell receptor beta chains from one sample, sequenced in a study of T cell responses to AZD1222 COVID-19 vaccine. Sequencing used immunoSEQ multiplex PCR; TCRdb keeps in-frame clones, though not all of them. The sample lists just under 75,000 clones; around 82% were seen once. The material sequenced was peripheral blood, taken 28 days after the second AZD1222 dose. These receptors were taken from an adult who received the AZD1222 COVID-19 vaccine.

The chain employs TRBV5-3 and TRBJ2-5, with 9 nucleotides matching TRBD2. TRBV5-3 is an ORF; its function is uncertain. CDR3 length equals 17 residues. The junction had 11 bases not matched to a gene; V was cut back by 0 bases and J by 5 bases. CDR3 sequence: CARSLGIGSGSGETQYF. The CDR3 bases are TGTGCCAGAAGCTTGGGAATCGGTAGCGGGAGCGGGGAGACCCAGTACTTC.

The chain carries TRBV18 and TRBJ2-2; D perhaps matches TRBD1 (6 bases). The V gene lost 1 base and the J gene lost 2 bases, with 8 bases spanning the gap. Germline V CDR1 and CDR2: KGHSH, LQKENI. This CDR3 has 15 residues. CDR3 protein: CASSPRQANTGELFF. Here the CDR3 DNA reads TGTGCCAGCTCACCACGACAGGCTAACACCGGGGAGCTGTTTTTT.

This chain uses TRBV30 with TRBJ2-1; D gene uncertain. The length of the CDR3 is 12 residues. Germline CDR1 GTSNPN, CDR2 SVGIG (reference sequence). Trimming took off 1 base at V and 3 bases at J, with 4 bases between the two ends. The DNA for the CDR3 is TGTGCCTGGAGTGAGGGCTACAATGAGCAGTTCTTC. Translating gives CAWSEGYNEQFF.

J is TRBJ2-1 and V is TRBV6-5; either TRBD1 or TRBD2 may fit D (5 bases each). This CDR3 has 14 amino acids. Trimming pared 7 bases from V and 7 bases from J, leaving 17 bases between. Germline V gene sequence: CDR1 MNHEY, CDR2 SVGAGI. CDR3: CASNVGPEGNEQFF. The CDR3, as DNA: TGTGCCAGCAACGTCGGCCCAGAGGGGAATGAGCAGTTCTTC.

The rearrangement joins TRBV4-1 to TRBJ2-3, with D possibly being TRBD1 (5 bases). The CDR3 consists of 15 residues. The germline V gene has CDR1 MGHRA and CDR2 YSYEKL. V was clipped by 6 bases and J by 2 bases, with 15 bases between them. Written as DNA, the CDR3 is TGCGCCAGCAGTCAACAGGTTTCCCACACAGATACGCAGTATTTT. Translated, it gives CASSQQVSHTDTQYF.